Included here is one TCR beta chain sequence, with context. This entry comes from a study of CD8+ T cells in alopecia areata. Extracted RNA was reverse transcribed, and the resulting cDNA served as sequencing template. Data came from immunoSEQ multiplex PCR; TCRdb stores just in-frame clones and leaves some out. The sample has some 150,000 clones, approximately 52% seen once. Trimming pared 6 bases from V and 7 bases from J, leaving 15 bases between. Per germline, CDR1 MGHRA and CDR2 YSYEKL. The CDR3 is 14 amino acids. As for treatment: oral pan-JAK inhibitor, 5-10 mg twice daily. The TCR was taken from a human donor with alopecia areata. The chain has TRBV4-1 and TRBJ2-2; perhaps TRBD2 as D (5 bases). The sequencing used CD4+ T cells sorted from blood, collected between weeks 55 and 65, from a patient treated with tofacitinib. CDR3 coding DNA: TGCGCCAGCAGACGGGGTTATGAGGTCGGGGAGCTGTTTTTT. Amino acids: CASRRGYEVGELFF.